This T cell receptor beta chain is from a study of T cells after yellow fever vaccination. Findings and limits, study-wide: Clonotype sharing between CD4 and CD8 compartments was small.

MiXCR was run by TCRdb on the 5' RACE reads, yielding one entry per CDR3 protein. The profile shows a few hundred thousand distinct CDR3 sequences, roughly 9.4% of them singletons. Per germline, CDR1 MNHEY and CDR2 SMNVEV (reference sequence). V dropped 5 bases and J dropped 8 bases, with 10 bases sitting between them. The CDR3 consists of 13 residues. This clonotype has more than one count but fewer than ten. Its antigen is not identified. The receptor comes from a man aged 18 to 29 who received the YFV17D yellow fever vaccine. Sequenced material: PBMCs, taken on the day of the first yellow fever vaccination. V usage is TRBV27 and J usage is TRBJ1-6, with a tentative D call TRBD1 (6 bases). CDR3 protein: CASSHRDYSPLHF. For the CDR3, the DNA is TGTGCCAGCAGTCACAGGGATTATTCACCCCTCCACTTT.